One and the same sample provided the 22 T cell receptor beta chains below, sequenced in a study of blood T cell repertoires in COVID-19. TCRdb's table, derived via immunoSEQ multiplex PCR, lists solely in-frame clones and lacks some. The table has around 250,000 clones, around nine tenths seen once. Material: peripheral blood. The origin of the receptors is a woman in her 70s with active or convalescent COVID-19.

This clone was observed a few times. V gene TRBV27 combines with J gene TRBJ1-2; no definite D call. Germline V lookup: CDR1 MNHEY, CDR2 SMNVEV (reference sequence). This CDR3 is 13 amino acids long. Trimming stripped 2 bases from V and 4 bases from J, with 8 bases between. CDR3 DNA: TGTGCCAGCAGTTTACAGGAGGGCTATGGCTACACCTTC. Protein: CASSLQEGYGYTF.

The rearrangement uses TRBV7-3 and TRBJ1-6, with D perhaps TRBD1 (6 bases). Looked up from germline, CDR1 is SGHTA and CDR2 is FQGTGA. This CDR3 is 16 amino acids long. The germline V and J ends were trimmed by 5 bases and 6 bases, with 17 bases remaining between them. This CDR3 reads CASSPRAGTSNSPLHF. The CDR3 nucleotides are TGTGCCAGCAGCCCCCGGGCCGGGACATCTAATTCACCCCTCCACTTT.

This clone was seen a few times. The chain uses TRBV25-1 and TRBJ1-5; a weak D match, TRBD1 (6 bases). The germline V gene encodes CDR1 MGHDK and CDR2 SYGVNS. Trimming cost V 6 bases and J 4 bases, with 13 bases left between them. This CDR3 has 14 amino acids. The CDR3 nucleotides are TGTGCCAGCAGGGGAGGGGGGAATAATCAGCCCCAGCATTTT. Protein sequence: CASRGGGNNQPQHF.

The rearrangement uses TRBV24-1 and TRBJ1-2; TRBD1 aligns across 7 bases. Trimming cost V 2 bases and J 0 bases; bases outside gene matches: 8. The germline CDR1 and CDR2 sequences are KGHDR and SFDVKD. This CDR3 contains 17 residues. CDR3 sequence reads: CATSDWTGGSSNYGYTF. The CDR3 DNA is TGTGCCACCAGTGATTGGACAGGCGGCTCCTCTAACTATGGCTACACCTTC.

CDR3 protein: CASEGTGSPYEQYF. The CDR3 DNA is TGTGCCAGCGAAGGGACCGGGAGCCCCTACGAGCAGTACTTC. V usage is TRBV6-6 and J usage is TRBJ2-7, with a tentative D call TRBD2 (6 bases). From germline, CDR1 is MNHNY and CDR2 SVGAGI (reference sequence). V was clipped by 8 bases and J by 2 bases, with 16 bases between them. This CDR3 region has 14 residues.

V usage is TRBV6-4 and J usage is TRBJ1-2, with D possibly TRBD1 on 5 matching bases. The germline V gene encodes CDR1 MRHNA and CDR2 SNTAGT. This CDR3 has 11 residues. The V end was cut by 6 bases, the J end by 8 bases, with 10 bases between. Written as DNA, the CDR3 is TGTGCCAGCAGGGAGGGGATGGGCTACACCTTC. It encodes CASREGMGYTF.

The rearrangement links TRBV11-2 to TRBJ1-1, with D possibly being TRBD1 (5 bases). The CDR3 consists of 19 residues. CDR1 is SGHAT, CDR2 FQNNGV, per germline. V dropped 3 bases and J dropped 1 base, with 24 bases sitting between them. The CDR3 protein is CASSFSVNRILYQNTEAFF. The CDR3 nucleotides read TGTGCCAGCAGCTTTAGTGTAAACAGGATCCTCTACCAGAACACTGAAGCTTTCTTT.

This chain uses TRBV18 with TRBJ2-5; D is undetermined. The CDR3 contains 15 residues. Trimming shortened V by 2 bases and J by 1 base, and 11 bases separated the two germline ends. The germline V gene encodes CDR1 KGHSH and CDR2 LQKENI. CDR3 residues: CASSPMGSRQETQYF. The CDR3 DNA reads as TGTGCCAGCTCACCAATGGGCTCGCGCCAAGAGACCCAGTACTTC.

The gene calls are TRBV25-1 and TRBJ1-2; D perhaps matches TRBD1 (6 bases). Germline V CDR1 and CDR2: MGHDK, SYGVNS. V was clipped by 6 bases and J by 4 bases, with 12 bases between them. The CDR3 runs 13 residues. CDR3 DNA sequence: TGTGCCAGCAGGAGGGACATTCTCTATGGCTACACCTTC. Its translation is CASRRDILYGYTF.

The V and J genes are TRBV6-5 and TRBJ1-2; TRBD1 matches at 7 bases. This CDR3 spans 14 amino acids. The trim removed 6 bases at V and 2 bases at J, leaving 6 bases unmatched. Germline values: CDR1 MNHEY, CDR2 SVGAGI. CDR3: CASSTEQGNYGYTF. The DNA for the CDR3 is TGTGCCAGCAGCACCGAACAGGGGAACTATGGCTACACCTTC.

The genes are TRBV7-9 and TRBJ1-1; 7 bases are shared with TRBD1. The CDR3 length is 14 residues. The junction had 8 bases not matched to a gene; V was cut back by 5 bases and J by 5 bases. CDR1 and CDR2 from the germline V gene are SEHNR and FQNEAQ (reference sequence). The CDR3 DNA sequence: TGTGCCAGCAGCGGAGTACAGGGGAGTACTGAAGCTTTCTTT. Translated, it gives CASSGVQGSTEAFF. Drawing the rest from reference TRBV7-9 and TRBJ1-1, the complete variable domain is DTGVSQNPRHKITKRGQNVTFRCDPISEHNRLYWYRQTLGQGPEFLTYFQNEAQLEKSRLLSDRFSAERPKGSFSTLEIQRTEQGDSAMYLCASSGVQGSTEAFFGQGTRLTVV.

This clone was detected a few times. The chain has TRBV2 and TRBJ1-5, with D maybe TRBD1 (5 bases). The CDR3 runs 15 residues. Germline V lookup: CDR1 SNHLY, CDR2 FYNNEI. V lost 5 bases and J lost 0, with 11 bases in between. This CDR3 is CASSRDSYSNQPQHF. The CDR3 coding sequence is TGTGCCAGCAGTAGAGACAGTTATAGCAATCAGCCCCAGCATTTT.

This clone is a singleton in its sample. This chain connects TRBV5-1 to TRBJ2-5; 13 bases line up with TRBD2. The CDR3 is 17 residues long. Unmatched junction bases numbered 8, after V lost 2 bases and J lost 4 bases. Germline CDR1 is SGHRS and CDR2 is YFSETQ. The CDR3 region has the DNA TGCGCCAGCAGCTTACCTACTAGCGGGGGGGCCGGAGAGACCCAGTACTTC. Encoded protein: CASSLPTSGGAGETQYF. Combining the CDR3 with reference TRBV5-1 and TRBJ2-5 gives the whole variable domain KAGVTQTPRYLIKTRGQQVTLSCSPISGHRSVSWYQQTPGQGLQFLFEYFSETQRNKGNFPGRFSGRQFSNSRSEMNVSTLELGDSALYLCASSLPTSGGAGETQYFGPGTRLLVL.

The J gene is TRBJ2-3, the V gene TRBV2, with no clear D. The CDR3 is 13 amino acids. Germline V gene lookup returns CDR1 SNHLY and CDR2 FYNNEI. V was clipped by 5 bases and J by 6 bases, with 12 bases between them. DNA of the CDR3: TGTGCCAGCAGTTTTCGGAGTCGGGATACGCAGTATTTT. As protein: CASSFRSRDTQYF.

This sequence joins TRBV6-2 or TRBV6-3 and TRBJ1-5; no clear D. V was pared by 5 bases and J by 4 bases, with 6 bases between. The CDR3 extends over 12 amino acids. Germline assignment: CDR1 MNHEY and CDR2 SVGEGT. CDR3 loop: CASSPLNQPQHF. The CDR3, as DNA: TGTGCCAGCAGTCCCCTTAATCAGCCCCAGCATTTT.

This clone was recorded a few times. The genes are TRBV7-8 and TRBJ1-4; D gene unclear. In germline, CDR1 is SGHVS, CDR2 FQNEAQ. V was pared by 6 bases and J by 4 bases, with 15 bases between. The CDR3 totals 15 residues. CDR3 sequence (DNA): TGTGCCAGCAGGGCTTACGGGAGTCATAATGAAAAACTGTTTTTT. Protein sequence: CASRAYGSHNEKLFF.

The V call is TRBV6-1, the J call TRBJ1-1; TRBD1 aligns across 9 bases. Trimming cost V 8 bases and J 5 bases; bases outside gene matches: 6. CDR3 size: 13 residues. Germline CDR1 MNHNS, CDR2 SASEGT. The CDR3 region has the DNA TGTGCCAGCCGGGACAGGGTCGGGACTGAAGCTTTCTTT. As protein: CASRDRVGTEAFF.

Concerning this clone: The conserved final phenylalanine or tryptophan is absent from the CDR3, which likely points to a read error. It is unclear where the CDR3 begins or ends on the DNA, so no DNA is shown, and the CDR3 is as TCRdb lists it. The chain is built from TRBV12-5 and TRBJ1-1. The CDR3 is 11 residues long, counting both termini. The germline CDR1 and CDR2 sequences are LGHNT and FRNRAP. The CDR3 loop reads CASGLGTWVSL.

This CDR3 is CASSEKGGRYGYTF. The DNA for the CDR3 is TGCGCCAGCAGTGAGAAAGGGGGCCGTTATGGCTACACCTTC. This chain links TRBV10-2 with TRBJ1-2; 7 nucleotides match TRBD1. With 2 bases clipped from V and 5 bases from J, the junction kept 5 bases outside the gene matches. Germline CDR1 reads WSHSY; CDR2 reads SAAADI. The length of the CDR3 is 14 residues.

This clone was seen many times. Other DNA sequences from this sample encode an identical CDR3 as well. The genes are TRBV19 and TRBJ2-7; 8 nucleotides align to TRBD1. CDR3 length: 14 residues. V was pared by 3 bases and J by 4 bases, with 5 bases of the junction left unmatched. Per the germline V gene, CDR1 is LNHDA and CDR2 is SQIVND (reference sequence). The CDR3 loop is CASSIGGQGYEQYF. The CDR3 region has the DNA TGTGCCAGTAGTATCGGAGGACAGGGATACGAGCAGTACTTC.

This clone was picked up one time. The chain uses TRBV10-1 and TRBJ1-5, with TRBD1 as a possible D gene (6 bases). V gave up 6 bases and J gave up 6 bases, with 18 bases separating them. The CDR3 runs to 15 residues. Germline V lookup: CDR1 WNHNN, CDR2 SYGVQD (reference sequence). CDR3 sequence: CASRIDRFWSQPQHF. The CDR3 nucleotides read TGCGCCAGCAGAATTGACAGGTTTTGGTCTCAGCCCCAGCATTTT.

The V call is TRBV6-5, the J call TRBJ1-6; a weak D match, TRBD1 (6 bases). Per the germline V gene, CDR1 is MNHEY and CDR2 is SVGAGI. The CDR3 has 14 amino acids. With 0 bases removed from V and 7 bases from J, the gap between germline ends came to 7 bases. CDR3 sequence reads: CASSYSDSNSPLHF. In nucleotides, the CDR3 is TGTGCCAGCAGTTACTCGGACAGCAATTCACCCCTCCACTTT.